Each of the 27 T cell receptor beta chains below was sequenced from the same sample in a study of cytotoxic CD8 clonotypes in ibrutinib-treated CLL. Here immunoSEQ multiplex PCR was the method, and the copy in TCRdb shows in-frame clones only, minus some. The sample has about 57,000 clones; roughly 50% are singletons. The sample in question was PBMCs, obtained after 24 months of ibrutinib treatment. The receptors originated from a human donor with chronic lymphocytic leukemia.

The CDR3 loop is CASSTRVSGAYEQYV. The CDR3 DNA follows: TGTGCCAGCAGTACCCGGGTTAGCGGTGCCTACGAGCAGTACGTC. The chain joins TRBV6-1 to TRBJ2-7, with D perhaps matching TRBD2 (6 bases). In germline, CDR1 is MNHNS, CDR2 SASEGT. V was clipped by 5 bases and J by 2 bases, with 16 bases between them. CDR3 length: 15 amino acids.

The gene calls are TRBV5-1 and TRBJ2-3; D is unresolved. The length of the CDR3 is 11 residues. Germline-derived CDR1 and CDR2 are SGHRS and YFSETQ. With 4 bases removed from V and 4 bases from J, the gap between germline ends came to 4 bases. The CDR3 reads CASSQSDTQYF. In DNA, the CDR3 is TGCGCCAGCAGCCAATCAGATACGCAGTATTTT.

In DNA, the CDR3 is TGTGCCAGCCACTCTTGGAGGGGTGGTGAGCAGTTCTTC. This gives the protein CASHSWRGGEQFF. The chain has TRBV5-6 and TRBJ2-1, with D tentatively TRBD2 (6 bases). CDR1 and CDR2 from the germline V gene are SGHDT and YYEEEE. The CDR3 length is 13 residues. V was pared by 7 bases and J by 9 bases, with 17 bases between.

This clone was counted many times. The J gene is TRBJ2-2, the V gene TRBV2; possibly TRBD1 for D (5 bases). The CDR3 is 16 residues long. Germline loops: CDR1 SNHLY, CDR2 FYNNEI. V lost 0 bases and J 3 bases, leaving 11 bases between the germline ends. CDR3 protein: CASSEAGRVYTGELFF. CDR3 in DNA: TGTGCCAGCAGTGAAGCGGGCAGGGTGTACACCGGGGAGCTGTTTTTT.

This chain uses TRBV9 with TRBJ1-3; no clear D. The CDR3 is 13 residues long. The V end lost 2 bases, the J end lost 4 bases, and 7 bases lay between the germline ends. Germline lookup yields CDR1 SGDLS and CDR2 YYNGEE. This CDR3 is CASSVIGGNTIYF. Here the CDR3 DNA reads TGTGCCAGCAGCGTTATTGGGGGAAACACCATATATTTT.

The chain combines TRBV21-1 with TRBJ2-7; the DNA was not compared with TRBD1, the D call given in the table. TRBV21-1 is reported as a pseudogene. CDR3 length: 11 amino acids. The CDR3 loop is CASSNRDICLF. Written as DNA, the CDR3 is TGTGCCAGCAGCAACCGGGACATATGTCTGTTC.

A word on this clone: A clone one base away is much larger, so this may be a read error. This chain connects TRBV5-4 to TRBJ2-1; 12 nucleotides align to TRBD1. The junction had 4 bases not matched to a gene; V was cut back by 0 bases and J by 9 bases. Germline V lookup: CDR1 SGHNT, CDR2 YYREEE (reference sequence). The CDR3 length is 15 residues. CDR3 DNA sequence: TGTGCCAGCAGCTTGGGGGGACAGGGGGCGAGTGAGCAGTTCTTC. Its protein product is CASSLGGQGASEQFF.

The rearrangement joins TRBV10-3 to TRBJ2-5, with D unresolved. The V end was cut by 4 bases, the J end by 2 bases, with 5 bases between. Germline V gene sequence: CDR1 ENHRY, CDR2 SYGVKD. The CDR3 is 12 residues long. The CDR3, as DNA: TGTGCCATCAGTGCATCACAAGAGACCCAGTACTTC. This gives the protein CAISASQETQYF.

This chain connects TRBV4-1 to TRBJ2-7, with D tentatively TRBD1 (6 bases). Germline V CDR1 and CDR2: MGHRA, YSYEKL. The V end lost 3 bases, the J end lost 12 bases, and 18 bases lay between the germline ends. The length of the CDR3 is 13 residues. In DNA, the CDR3 is TGCGCCAGCAGCCATGGGGGTACCGGGACAAGGTACTTC. The encoded protein is CASSHGGTGTRYF.

This clone was observed many times. This chain joins TRBV27 and TRBJ2-2, with TRBD1 matching 7 bases. V lost 6 bases to trimming and J lost 5 bases; unmatched junction nucleotides: 12. Germline values: CDR1 MNHEY, CDR2 SMNVEV (reference sequence). This CDR3 is built from 16 residues. The CDR3 DNA reads as TGTGCCAGCAGCCGTGGGGACAGTTCTCGTACCGGGGAGCTGTTTTTT. This encodes CASSRGDSSRTGELFF.

The rearrangement links TRBV5-1 to TRBJ2-3, with D uncertain. The CDR3 consists of 16 residues. Germline CDR1 SGHRS, CDR2 YFSETQ. Deletions cut 1 base from V and 2 bases from J, with 14 bases between. CDR3 nucleotide sequence: TGCGCCAGCAGCTTGTACCAGACTGGAACCACAGATACGCAGTATTTT. It codes for CASSLYQTGTTDTQYF.

This clone was picked up a small number of times. The rearrangement links TRBV9 to TRBJ2-7; D tentatively reads TRBD1 or TRBD2 (5 bases each). V was pared by 2 bases and J by 0 bases, with 15 bases between. This CDR3 contains 16 residues. Germline CDR1 is SGDLS and CDR2 is YYNGEE. This chain's CDR3 is CASSVYGTPDSYEQYV. DNA for the CDR3: TGTGCCAGCAGCGTTTACGGGACCCCAGACTCCTACGAGCAGTACGTC.

This clone was counted once. The chain couples TRBV18 to TRBJ2-2; 9 positions agree with TRBD1. The CDR3 spans 17 residues. Germline V lookup: CDR1 KGHSH, CDR2 LQKENI. J was trimmed by 2 bases and V by 1 base; bases with no gene match: 5. The CDR3 reads CASSPLPQGANTGELFF. The DNA for the CDR3 is TGTGCCAGCTCACCACTGCCACAGGGGGCAAACACCGGGGAGCTGTTTTTT.

This clone was counted many times. The chain couples TRBV28 to TRBJ2-1, with 8 bases that match TRBD1. V shed 8 bases, J shed 9 bases, and the junction held 9 bases outside the gene matches. This CDR3 has 13 residues. CDR1 and CDR2 from the germline V gene are MDHEN and SYDVKM. CDR3 region: CASLRGPGGEQFF. CDR3 in DNA: TGTGCCAGCCTCAGGGGGCCCGGGGGTGAGCAGTTCTTC.

The chain couples TRBV10-3 to TRBJ2-7; tentatively, D is TRBD2 (5 bases). The V gene lost 4 bases and the J gene lost 2 bases, with 9 bases spanning the gap. Germline CDR1 reads ENHRY; CDR2 reads SYGVKD. The CDR3 consists of 13 residues. CDR3 region: CAISAGGPYEQYV. In DNA, the CDR3 is TGTGCCATCAGTGCAGGAGGACCCTACGAGCAGTACGTC.

This clone has at least ten counts. The V gene is TRBV10-3, the J gene TRBJ1-5, with D possibly TRBD1 on 6 matching bases. Looked up from germline, CDR1 is ENHRY and CDR2 is SYGVKD. This CDR3 is 13 amino acids long. V shed 3 bases and J shed 6 bases, with 9 bases lying between them. The CDR3, as DNA: TGTGCCATCAGTGAAGGGACAACTCAGCCCCAGCATTTT. It encodes CAISEGTTQPQHF.

This clone occurred once. The chain has TRBV5-1 and TRBJ2-1; 15 nucleotides align to TRBD2. The CDR3 extends over 13 amino acids. Germline assignment: CDR1 SGHRS and CDR2 YFSETQ. The V segment lost 4 bases and the J segment 15 bases; nucleotides outside the gene matches: 5. CDR3 sequence (DNA): TGCGCCAGCAGCCGGACTAGCGGGGGGGCCCCGTTCTTC. This translates into CASSRTSGGAPFF.

J is TRBJ1-2 and V is TRBV27, with 10 bases fitting TRBD1. The V and J ends lost 4 bases and 7 bases, in that order; junction bases with no gene match: 9. Germline CDR1 MNHEY, CDR2 SMNVEV (reference sequence). The CDR3 has 15 residues. The DNA of the CDR3 is TGTGCCAGCAGTTCTCCGAGGACAGGGGGTTTTGGCTACACCTTC. This gives the protein CASSSPRTGGFGYTF.

This clone was seen a few times. This chain joins TRBV18 and TRBJ1-5; 12 bases fit TRBD1. The germline gives CDR1 KGHSH, CDR2 LQKENI. With V trimmed by 6 bases and J by 0 bases, 3 bases remained unmatched. The CDR3 totals 16 residues. CDR3 loop: CASSGTGGLSNQPQHF. The CDR3 DNA sequence: TGTGCCAGCTCTGGGACAGGGGGCCTTAGCAATCAGCCCCAGCATTTT.

The V call is TRBV6-9, the J call TRBJ2-4; D remains ambiguous. CDR1 MNHGY and CDR2 SVAAGI come from the germline V gene. The CDR3 is 20 residues long. V was clipped by 4 bases and J by 3 bases, with 28 bases between them. Here the CDR3 DNA reads TGTGCCAGCAGTTCCCCTTGTCCCCTTCCCCCCGAAAGACACAAAAACATTCAGTACTTC. It specifies CASSSPCPLPPERHKNIQYF.

The DNA of the CDR3 is TGTGCCACCCGGGGGTTAGGCGGGGAGCTGTTTTTT. It yields the protein CATRGLGGELFF. The chain is built from TRBV27 and TRBJ2-2; D is perhaps TRBD2 (6 bases). The germline V and J ends were trimmed by 10 bases and 7 bases, with 13 bases remaining between them. The CDR3 runs 12 residues. From germline, CDR1 is MNHEY and CDR2 SMNVEV (reference sequence).

The V call is TRBV7-9, the J call TRBJ2-5; D call uncertain. V shed 4 bases and J shed 5 bases, with 5 bases lying between them. This CDR3 spans 11 amino acids. Germline loops: CDR1 SEHNR, CDR2 FQNEAQ (reference sequence). The CDR3 nucleotides are TGTGCCAGCAGCTCCGTTGAGACCCAGTACTTC. Amino acid sequence: CASSSVETQYF.

A single count supports this clone. This sequence joins TRBV19 and TRBJ2-7; no reliable D call. The CDR3 covers 12 residues. V lost 6 bases and J 2 bases, leaving 8 bases between the germline ends. Germline V CDR1 and CDR2: LNHDA, SQIVND (reference sequence). Here the CDR3 reads CASSPGPYEQYF. In DNA, the CDR3 is TGTGCCAGTAGCCCCGGCCCCTACGAGCAGTACTTC.

This chain uses TRBV7-9 with TRBJ2-7; D is undetermined. Germline V gene sequence: CDR1 SEHNR, CDR2 FQNEAQ (reference sequence). The CDR3 runs to 16 residues. The V end was cut by 5 bases, the J end by 2 bases, with 19 bases between. Here the CDR3 DNA reads TGTGCCAGCAGCGACTCCCGTCGGTCGCTAGCCTACGAGCAGTACGTC. Protein product: CASSDSRRSLAYEQYV.

This clone was counted a few times. This chain joins TRBV11-1 and TRBJ2-7; 8 nucleotides line up with TRBD1. Per germline, CDR1 SGHAT and CDR2 FQDESV (reference sequence). This CDR3 spans 15 amino acids. J was trimmed by 0 bases and V by 4 bases; bases with no gene match: 5. Here the CDR3 reads CASSSTGESSYEQYF. The DNA of the CDR3 is TGTGCCAGCAGCTCGACAGGGGAGAGCTCCTACGAGCAGTACTTC. The full variable domain, completed using reference TRBV11-1 and TRBJ2-7, is EAEVAQSPRYKITEKSQAVAFWCDPISGHATLYWYRQILGQGPELLVQFQDESVVDDSQLPKDRFSAERLKGVDSTLKIQPAELGDSAMYLCASSSTGESSYEQYFGPGTRLTVT.

In this sample, this clone turned up many times. The chain is built from TRBV19 and TRBJ1-1, with TRBD1 matching over 7 bases. Germline lookup yields CDR1 LNHDA and CDR2 SQIVND (reference sequence). V was clipped by 5 bases and J by 3 bases; unmatched bases: 12. The CDR3 loop spans 16 amino acids. The CDR3 protein is CASSLLRGWKDTEAFF. The CDR3 DNA reads TGTGCCAGTAGTCTCCTCAGGGGGTGGAAAGACACTGAAGCTTTCTTT.

The table lists this clone with a few counts. V usage is TRBV25-1 and J usage is TRBJ1-4, with TRBD1 matching 8 bases. V lost 1 base, J lost 5 bases, and 9 bases stayed unmatched. The V gene's germline CDR1 is MGHDK and CDR2 SYGVNS. This CDR3 is built from 17 residues. The CDR3 protein is CASSEFRSGTGNEKLFF. The DNA for the CDR3 is TGTGCCAGCAGTGAATTCAGATCCGGGACAGGCAATGAAAAACTGTTTTTT.